This T cell receptor (beta chain) is from a study of T cells after somatic rescue of genetic block. Profiled with immunoSEQ multiplex PCR; TCRdb holds only in-frame clones, not every one. The sample holds about 67,000 clones, 92% seen once. Germline V gene sequence: CDR1 MDHEN, CDR2 SYDVKM. V was clipped by 6 bases and J by 2 bases; unmatched bases: 9. The CDR3 totals 15 residues. Specimen: peripheral blood mononuclear cells (PBMCs). This sequence joins TRBV28 and TRBJ2-7; 8 bases align to TRBD1. The clonotype was recovered from a man aged 40-49 years. The DNA for the CDR3 is TGTGCCAGCAGCTTAACCGGGACAGGAGCCTACGAGCAGTACTTC. Translated: CASSLTGTGAYEQYF. The full variable domain, completed using reference TRBV28 and TRBJ2-7, is DVKVTQSSRYLVKRTGEKVFLECVQDMDHENMFWYRQDPGLGLRLIYFSYDVKMKEKGDIPEGYSVSREKKERFSLILESASTNQTSMYLCASSLTGTGAYEQYFGPGTRLTVT.